One and the same sample provided the 10 T cell receptor beta chains below, sequenced in a study of cytomegalovirus exposure and HLA in healthy donors. The PCR made use of 60 Vbeta and 13 Jbeta primers. The method was immunoSEQ multiplex PCR; TCRdb's version includes in-frame clones alone and lacks a portion of them. The repertoire shows some 120,000 clones; the top ten hold approximately 0.93%. The source material was PBMCs. Receptors originate from a man aged 18 to 29 in good health and CMV-seronegative.

This chain joins TRBV6-5 and TRBJ2-1, with D perhaps matching TRBD2 (5 bases). Trimming took 2 bases from V and 5 from J, leaving 7 bases between them. The germline gives CDR1 MNHEY, CDR2 SVGAGI. This CDR3 is built from 13 residues. The CDR3 DNA follows: TGTGCCAGCAGTTACCTAGCAGACAATGAGCAGTTCTTC. It yields the protein CASSYLADNEQFF.

The V and J genes are TRBV7-9 and TRBJ2-7, with D tentatively TRBD1 (6 bases). Germline CDR1 is SEHNR and CDR2 is FQNEAQ (reference sequence). CDR3 length: 12 residues. With 4 bases removed from V and 4 bases from J, the gap between germline ends came to 8 bases. CDR3 coding DNA: TGTGCCAGCAGCTACGGACAGTACGAGCAGTACTTC. It codes for CASSYGQYEQYF.

The CDR3 loop is CAISESIGRDISTDTQYF. As DNA, the CDR3 is TGTGCCATCAGTGAGTCGATCGGTCGGGATATCAGCACAGATACGCAGTATTTT. This chain links TRBV10-3 with TRBJ2-3; D is possibly TRBD2 (5 bases). V was trimmed by 0 bases and J by 0 bases, leaving 16 bases between them. Germline V CDR1 and CDR2: ENHRY, SYGVKD. The CDR3 has 18 residues.

The chain recombines TRBV4-2 with TRBJ1-2; 8 bases map to TRBD1. With 0 bases clipped from V and 4 bases from J, the junction kept 4 bases outside the gene matches. There are 15 residues in the CDR3. Germline values: CDR1 LGHNA, CDR2 YNFKEQ. CDR3 in amino acids: CASSQESGQGYGYTF. CDR3 in DNA: TGTGCCAGCAGCCAAGAGTCCGGACAGGGCTATGGCTACACCTTC.

The chain joins TRBV30 to TRBJ2-5; 7 bases agree with TRBD1. V gave up 1 base and J gave up 2 bases; unmatched junction bases: 7. The CDR3 sequence is 15 residues long. Germline loops: CDR1 GTSNPN, CDR2 SVGIG (reference sequence). The CDR3 loop reads CAWSALGTAQETQYF. As DNA, the CDR3 is TGTGCCTGGAGTGCCCTCGGGACAGCACAAGAGACCCAGTACTTC.

The chain employs TRBV9 and TRBJ1-2, with 7 nucleotides matching TRBD1. V lost 3 bases to trimming and J lost 0 bases; unmatched junction nucleotides: 11. This CDR3 contains 17 residues. Germline CDR1 SGDLS, CDR2 YYNGEE. The CDR3 loop is CASSALTRDSPNYGYTF. Here the CDR3 DNA reads TGTGCCAGCAGCGCCTTGACACGGGACAGCCCTAACTATGGCTACACCTTC.

The gene calls are TRBV10-2 and TRBJ2-7; possible D gene TRBD2, 6 bases. Germline lookup yields CDR1 WSHSY and CDR2 SAAADI. The CDR3 loop spans 19 amino acids. Trimming stripped 3 bases from V and 0 bases from J, with 24 bases between. CDR3 residues: CASSDGASAKHQYSYEQYF. The CDR3 region has the DNA TGCGCCAGCAGTGACGGGGCTAGCGCAAAGCATCAATACTCCTACGAGCAGTACTTC.

The chain uses TRBV18 and TRBJ2-5, with 10 positions matching TRBD1. This CDR3 spans 15 amino acids. Per the germline V gene, CDR1 is KGHSH and CDR2 is LQKENI. The J segment lost 5 bases and the V segment lost 4 bases, leaving 7 bases of the junction unmatched. CDR3 amino acids: CASSLGTGAGETQYF. Written as DNA, the CDR3 is TGTGCCAGCTCACTCGGGACAGGGGCTGGGGAGACCCAGTACTTC.

V and J are TRBV6-5 and TRBJ2-7, with 7 bases matching TRBD1. The CDR3 is 16 residues long. Trimming took 0 bases from V and 5 from J; bases not matched to a gene: 10. CDR1 MNHEY and CDR2 SVGAGI come from the germline V gene. This CDR3 reads CASSYSPGQPPNEQYF. The CDR3 bases are TGTGCCAGCAGTTACTCACCGGGACAGCCTCCTAACGAGCAGTACTTC.

J is TRBJ2-7 and V is TRBV9, with 9 nucleotides matching TRBD1. The V segment lost 0 bases and the J segment 6 bases; nucleotides outside the gene matches: 16. CDR1 and CDR2 (germline): SGDLS, YYNGEE. The CDR3 extends over 18 amino acids. CDR3 amino acids: CASSVDRGQGFIISEQYF. The DNA of the CDR3 is TGTGCCAGCAGCGTAGATAGGGGACAGGGTTTCATAATATCCGAGCAGTACTTC.